This TCR beta chain was sequenced in a study of T cell responses to AZD1222 COVID-19 vaccine. V dropped 5 bases and J dropped 1 base, with 11 bases sitting between them. The CDR3 sequence is 14 residues long. Germline V lookup: CDR1 SNHLY, CDR2 FYNNEI. Measured with immunoSEQ multiplex PCR; TCRdb has only the in-frame clones, and not every one. The sample holds some 160,000 clones; roughly 92% are singletons and the top ten take over 1.5%. This clone appeared once. What it binds is unknown. Overall study results and limits: Regions 160-218 and 743-854 held dominance among vaccine-associated CD4 TCRs, which spanned spike. None of the repertoires were sampled until the peak T cell response had passed.

This clonotype was sampled from an adult in good health. This chain links TRBV2 with TRBJ1-1; D gene ambiguous. The input for sequencing was peripheral blood, taken on day 0 of AZD1222 vaccination. CDR3 sequence reads: CASSLLGPNTEAFF. The CDR3 DNA is TGTGCCAGCAGTTTATTGGGCCCGAACACTGAAGCTTTCTTT. Full variable domain (rest looked up from reference TRBV2 and TRBJ1-1): EPEVTQTPSHQVTQMGQEVILRCVPISNHLYFYWYRQILGQKVEFLVSFYNNEISEKSEIFDDQFSVERPDGSNFTLKIRSTKLEDSAMYFCASSLLGPNTEAFFGQGTRLTVV.